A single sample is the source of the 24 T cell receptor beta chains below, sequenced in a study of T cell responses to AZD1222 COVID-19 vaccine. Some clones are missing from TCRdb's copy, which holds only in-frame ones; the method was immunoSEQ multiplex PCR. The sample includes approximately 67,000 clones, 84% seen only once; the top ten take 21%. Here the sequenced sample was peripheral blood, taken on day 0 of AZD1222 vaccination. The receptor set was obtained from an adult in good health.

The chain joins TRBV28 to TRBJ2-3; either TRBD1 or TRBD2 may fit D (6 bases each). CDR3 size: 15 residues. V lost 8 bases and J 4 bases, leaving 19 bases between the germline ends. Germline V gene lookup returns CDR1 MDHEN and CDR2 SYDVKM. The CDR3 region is CASGMRGVGADTQYF. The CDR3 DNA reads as TGTGCCAGCGGCATGAGGGGGGTTGGTGCAGATACGCAGTATTTT.

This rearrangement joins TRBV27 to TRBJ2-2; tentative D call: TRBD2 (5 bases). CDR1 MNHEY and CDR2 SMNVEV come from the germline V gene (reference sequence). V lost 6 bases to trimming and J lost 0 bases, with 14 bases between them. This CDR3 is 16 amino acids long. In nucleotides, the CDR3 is TGTGCCAGCAGCCTTCGGGGTCTCGCGAACACCGGGGAGCTGTTTTTT. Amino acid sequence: CASSLRGLANTGELFF.

Written as DNA, the CDR3 is TGTGCCAGTAGCCTTGGACAGGGTAATTCACCCCTCCACTTT. Its translation: CASSLGQGNSPLHF. The chain joins TRBV19 to TRBJ1-6; TRBD1 matches at 8 bases. The CDR3 sequence is 14 residues long. Germline CDR1 LNHDA, CDR2 SQIVND (reference sequence). V was clipped by 6 bases and J by 6 bases; unmatched bases: 4.

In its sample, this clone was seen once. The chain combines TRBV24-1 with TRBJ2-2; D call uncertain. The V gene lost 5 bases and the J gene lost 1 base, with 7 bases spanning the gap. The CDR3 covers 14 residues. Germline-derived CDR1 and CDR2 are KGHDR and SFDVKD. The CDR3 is CATSVLGNTGELFF. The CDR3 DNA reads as TGTGCCACCAGTGTATTGGGGAACACCGGGGAGCTGTTTTTT.

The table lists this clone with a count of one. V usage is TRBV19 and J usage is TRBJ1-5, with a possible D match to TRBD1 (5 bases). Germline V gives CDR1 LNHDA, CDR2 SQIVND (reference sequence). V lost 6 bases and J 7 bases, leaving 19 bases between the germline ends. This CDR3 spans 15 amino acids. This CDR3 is CASRTPGLTGQPQHF. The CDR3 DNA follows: TGTGCCAGTAGGACCCCGGGACTCACGGGGCAGCCCCAGCATTTT.

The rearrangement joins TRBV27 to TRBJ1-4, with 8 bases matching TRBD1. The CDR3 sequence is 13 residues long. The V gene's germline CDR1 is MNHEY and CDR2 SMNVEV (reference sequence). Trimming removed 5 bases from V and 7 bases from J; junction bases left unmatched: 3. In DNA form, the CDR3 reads TGTGCCAGCAGTCCAGGGGGCGTTGAAAAACTGTTTTTT. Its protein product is CASSPGGVEKLFF.

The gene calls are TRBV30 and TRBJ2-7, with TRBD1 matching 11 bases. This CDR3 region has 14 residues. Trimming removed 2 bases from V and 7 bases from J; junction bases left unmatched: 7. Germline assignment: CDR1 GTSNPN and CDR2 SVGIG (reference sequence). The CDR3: CAWSPGQGAREQYF. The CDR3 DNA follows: TGTGCCTGGAGTCCCGGACAGGGGGCGCGAGAGCAGTACTTC.

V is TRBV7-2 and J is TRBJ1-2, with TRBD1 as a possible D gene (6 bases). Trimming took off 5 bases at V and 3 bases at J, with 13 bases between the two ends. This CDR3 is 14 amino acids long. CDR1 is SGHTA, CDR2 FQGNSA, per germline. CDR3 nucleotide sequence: TGTGCCAGCAGCCAAGGACAGAGCGACTATGGCTACACCTTC. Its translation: CASSQGQSDYGYTF. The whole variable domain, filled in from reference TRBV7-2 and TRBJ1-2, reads GAGVSQSPSNKVTEKGKDVELRCDPISGHTALYWYRQSLGQGLEFLIYFQGNSAPDKSGLPSDRFSAERTGGSVSTLTIQRTQQEDSAVYLCASSQGQSDYGYTFGSGTRLTVV.

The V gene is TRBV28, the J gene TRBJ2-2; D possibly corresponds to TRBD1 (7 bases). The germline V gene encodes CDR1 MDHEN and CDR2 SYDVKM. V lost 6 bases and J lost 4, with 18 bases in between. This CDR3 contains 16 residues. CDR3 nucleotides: TGTGCCAGCAGACCAGGAGGGACAGCGGGCACCGGGGAGCTGTTTTTT. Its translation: CASRPGGTAGTGELFF. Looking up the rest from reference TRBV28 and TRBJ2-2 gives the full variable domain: DVKVTQSSRYLVKRTGEKVFLECVQDMDHENMFWYRQDPGLGLRLIYFSYDVKMKEKGDIPEGYSVSREKKERFSLILESASTNQTSMYLCASRPGGTAGTGELFFGEGSRLTVL.

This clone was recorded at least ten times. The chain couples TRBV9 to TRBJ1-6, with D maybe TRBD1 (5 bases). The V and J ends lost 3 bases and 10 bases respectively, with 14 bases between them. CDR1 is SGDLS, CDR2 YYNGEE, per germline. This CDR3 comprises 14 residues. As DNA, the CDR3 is TGTGCCAGCAGCGGCGGGACTGACGGGTCACCCCTCCACTTT. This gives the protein CASSGGTDGSPLHF.

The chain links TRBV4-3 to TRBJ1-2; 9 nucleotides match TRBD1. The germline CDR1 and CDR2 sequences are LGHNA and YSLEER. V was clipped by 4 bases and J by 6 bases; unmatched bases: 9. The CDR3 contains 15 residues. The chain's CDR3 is CASSPTGTGRDGYTF. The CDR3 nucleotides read TGCGCCAGCAGCCCTACCGGGACAGGGCGAGATGGCTACACCTTC.

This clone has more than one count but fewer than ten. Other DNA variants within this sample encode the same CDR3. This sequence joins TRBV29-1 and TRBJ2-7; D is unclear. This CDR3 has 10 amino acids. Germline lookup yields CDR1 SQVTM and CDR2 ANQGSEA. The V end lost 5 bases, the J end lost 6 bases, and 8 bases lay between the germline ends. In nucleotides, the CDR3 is TGCAGCGTTAGGGATTTCGAGCAGTACTTC. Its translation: CSVRDFEQYF.

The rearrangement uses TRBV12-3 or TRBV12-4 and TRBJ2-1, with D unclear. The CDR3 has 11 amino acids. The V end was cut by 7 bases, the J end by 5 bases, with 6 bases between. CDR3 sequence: CASTLNNEQFF. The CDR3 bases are TGTGCCAGCACCCTCAACAATGAGCAGTTCTTC.

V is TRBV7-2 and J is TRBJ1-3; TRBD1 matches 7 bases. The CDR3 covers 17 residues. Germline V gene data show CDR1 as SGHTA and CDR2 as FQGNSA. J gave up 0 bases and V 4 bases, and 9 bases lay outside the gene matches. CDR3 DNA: TGTGCCAGCAGCTCCGGGGGACAGTCAAACTCTGGAAACACCATATATTTT. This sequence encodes CASSSGGQSNSGNTIYF.

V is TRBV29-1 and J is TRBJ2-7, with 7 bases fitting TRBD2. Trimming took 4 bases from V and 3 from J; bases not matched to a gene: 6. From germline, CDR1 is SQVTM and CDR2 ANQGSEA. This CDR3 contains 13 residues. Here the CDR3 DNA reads TGCAGCGTTGGAAAGGGCGGGGGCTACGAGCAGTACTTC. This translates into CSVGKGGGYEQYF.

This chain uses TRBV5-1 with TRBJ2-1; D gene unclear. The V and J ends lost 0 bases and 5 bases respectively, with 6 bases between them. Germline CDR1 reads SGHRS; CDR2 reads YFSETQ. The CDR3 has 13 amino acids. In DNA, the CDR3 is TGCGCCAGCAGCTTGGTCCCAAACAATGAGCAGTTCTTC. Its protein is CASSLVPNNEQFF.

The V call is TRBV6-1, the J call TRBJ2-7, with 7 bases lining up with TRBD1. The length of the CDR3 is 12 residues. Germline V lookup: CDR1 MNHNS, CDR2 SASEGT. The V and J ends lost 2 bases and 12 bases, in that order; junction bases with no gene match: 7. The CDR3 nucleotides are TGTGCCAGCAGTGAACGACAGGGCCGTTGGTACTTC. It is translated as CASSERQGRWYF.

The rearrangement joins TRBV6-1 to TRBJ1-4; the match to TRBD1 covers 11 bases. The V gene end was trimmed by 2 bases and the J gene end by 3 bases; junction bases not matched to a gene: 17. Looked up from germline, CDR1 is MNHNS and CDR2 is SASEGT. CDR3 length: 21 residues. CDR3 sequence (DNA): TGTGCCAGCAGTGAACTCTACTATTCGGACAGGGGGCGCGTCCCTAATGAAAAACTGTTTTTT. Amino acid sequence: CASSELYYSDRGRVPNEKLFF.

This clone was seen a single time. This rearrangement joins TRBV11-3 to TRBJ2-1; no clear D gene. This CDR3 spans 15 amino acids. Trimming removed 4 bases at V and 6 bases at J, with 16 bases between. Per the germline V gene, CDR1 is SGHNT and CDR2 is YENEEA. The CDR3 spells CASSSSSALPNEQFF. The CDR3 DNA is TGTGCCAGCAGCTCCTCCTCGGCGCTTCCCAATGAGCAGTTCTTC.

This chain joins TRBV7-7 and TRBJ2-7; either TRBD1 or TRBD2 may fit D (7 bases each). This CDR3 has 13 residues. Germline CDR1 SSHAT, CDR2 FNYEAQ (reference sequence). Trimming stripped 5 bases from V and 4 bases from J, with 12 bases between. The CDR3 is CASSLQGGYEQYF. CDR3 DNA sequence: TGTGCCAGCAGCCTCCAGGGGGGGTACGAGCAGTACTTC.

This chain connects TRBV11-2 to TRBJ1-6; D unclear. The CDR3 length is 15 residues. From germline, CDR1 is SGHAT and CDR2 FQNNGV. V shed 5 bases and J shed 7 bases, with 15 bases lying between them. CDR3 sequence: CASSRRAGGNSPLHF. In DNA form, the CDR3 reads TGTGCCAGCAGCCGCCGGGCCGGAGGAAATTCACCCCTCCACTTT.

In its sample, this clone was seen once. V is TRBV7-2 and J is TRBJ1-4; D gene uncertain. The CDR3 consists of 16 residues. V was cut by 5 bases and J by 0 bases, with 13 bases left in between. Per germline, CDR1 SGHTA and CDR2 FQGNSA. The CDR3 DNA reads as TGTGCCAGCAGCCCCAAAAATTATGCAACTAATGAAAAACTGTTTTTT. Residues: CASSPKNYATNEKLFF.

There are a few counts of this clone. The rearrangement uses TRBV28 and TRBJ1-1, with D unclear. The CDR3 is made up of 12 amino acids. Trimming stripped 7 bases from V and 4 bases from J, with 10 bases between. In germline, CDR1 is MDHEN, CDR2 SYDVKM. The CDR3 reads CASTLSGTEAFF. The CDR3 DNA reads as TGTGCCAGCACCCTCAGCGGCACTGAAGCTTTCTTT.

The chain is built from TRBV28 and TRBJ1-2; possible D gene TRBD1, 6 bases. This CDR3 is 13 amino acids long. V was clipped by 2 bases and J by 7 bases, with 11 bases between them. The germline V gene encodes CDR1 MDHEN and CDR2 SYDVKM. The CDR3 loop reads CASSLDRYSGYTF. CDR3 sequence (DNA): TGTGCCAGCAGTTTAGACAGGTACTCTGGCTACACCTTC.